Shown below are 18 T cell receptor beta chains from a single sample sequenced in a study of blood T cell repertoires in COVID-19. Clones were sequenced by immunoSEQ multiplex PCR, and TCRdb holds only the in-frame ones, with some missing. The table lists around 200,000 clones, around nine tenths of them singletons, with approximately 6.2% in the top ten. The source material was peripheral blood. The receptors come from a man aged 60 to 69 who had recovered from COVID-19.

The J gene is TRBJ2-1, the V gene TRBV5-5; 11 positions match TRBD2. Germline loops: CDR1 SGHKS, CDR2 YYEKEE (reference sequence). CDR3 size: 17 residues. V lost 1 base and J lost 11; bases outside the gene matches: 14. CDR3 residues: CASSLSLTWTSGLQQFF. In nucleotides, the CDR3 is TGTGCCAGCAGCTTGTCTCTCACTTGGACTAGCGGGTTACAGCAGTTCTTC.

The chain employs TRBV5-1 and TRBJ2-5, with 7 bases lining up with TRBD1. The CDR3 is made up of 16 amino acids. With 4 bases clipped from V and 0 bases from J, the junction kept 9 bases outside the gene matches. The germline CDR1 and CDR2 sequences are SGHRS and YFSETQ. This chain's CDR3 is CASSPTGAGDQETQYF. CDR3 nucleotides: TGCGCCAGCAGCCCCACAGGGGCCGGGGACCAAGAGACCCAGTACTTC. Filled out from reference TRBV5-1 and TRBJ2-5, the complete variable domain reads KAGVTQTPRYLIKTRGQQVTLSCSPISGHRSVSWYQQTPGQGLQFLFEYFSETQRNKGNFPGRFSGRQFSNSRSEMNVSTLELGDSALYLCASSPTGAGDQETQYFGPGTRLLVL.

The chain recombines TRBV28 with TRBJ1-3; TRBD1 might be the D (5 bases). Germline V gene lookup returns CDR1 MDHEN and CDR2 SYDVKM. The CDR3 has 15 residues. Trimming shortened V by 6 bases and J by 0 bases, and 12 bases separated the two germline ends. For the CDR3, the DNA is TGTGCCAGCAGCCAAGCGGGGGGCTCTGGAAACACCATATATTTT. Translating gives CASSQAGGSGNTIYF.

This clone has just one count. The chain couples TRBV29-1 to TRBJ1-2, with no clear D. CDR3 size: 13 residues. V lost 7 bases to trimming and J lost 4 bases, with 16 bases between them. Germline values: CDR1 SQVTM, CDR2 ANQGSEA. Here the CDR3 DNA reads TGCAGCGGTTACGTTGAGGAAAGCTATGGCTACACCTTC. It is translated as CSGYVEESYGYTF.

In this sample, this clone turned up once. V gene TRBV18 combines with J gene TRBJ1-1, with a weak D call TRBD1 (5 bases). Looked up from germline, CDR1 is KGHSH and CDR2 is LQKENI. Trimming took 3 bases from V and 5 from J, leaving 10 bases between them. The CDR3 runs 13 residues. In DNA, the CDR3 is TGTGCCAGCTCACCTTCGGGGGGAACTGAAGCTTTCTTT. Its protein is CASSPSGGTEAFF.

V usage is TRBV7-9 and J usage is TRBJ2-7; TRBD2 matches 8 bases. The CDR3 is 15 residues long. CDR1 is SEHNR, CDR2 FQNEAQ, per germline (reference sequence). V lost 5 bases, J lost 3 bases, and 9 bases stayed unmatched. In DNA, the CDR3 is TGTGCCAGCAGCCCCGGCGGGGGGCTACTCTACGAGCAGTACTTC. As protein: CASSPGGGLLYEQYF.

The chain employs TRBV27 and TRBJ2-6, with 12 bases that match TRBD2. Unmatched junction bases numbered 11, after V lost 3 bases and J lost 2 bases. This CDR3 spans 20 amino acids. CDR1 is MNHEY, CDR2 SMNVEV, per germline (reference sequence). The CDR3 sequence: CASSFSTSGRTLAGANVLTF. The CDR3 bases are TGTGCCAGCAGTTTCTCTACTAGCGGGAGGACTTTGGCTGGGGCCAACGTCCTGACTTTC.

This chain connects TRBV5-6 to TRBJ2-1, with TRBD1 identical over 10 bases. The CDR3 sequence is 15 residues long. Germline CDR1 SGHDT, CDR2 YYEEEE. The junction had 4 bases not matched to a gene; V was cut back by 2 bases and J by 5 bases. The CDR3: CASSFRDRGDNEQFF. The CDR3 region has the DNA TGTGCCAGCAGCTTCCGGGACAGGGGAGACAATGAGCAGTTCTTC.

This clone was seen only once. V and J are TRBV19 and TRBJ1-5, with D possibly matching TRBD1 (5 bases). The V and J ends lost 4 bases and 4 bases respectively, with 14 bases between them. Germline V CDR1 and CDR2: LNHDA, SQIVND (reference sequence). CDR3 length: 15 residues. CDR3 nucleotide sequence: TGTGCCAGTAGTAGGGCCCGGGGGGATAATCAGCCCCAGCATTTT. This codes for CASSRARGDNQPQHF.

The V gene is TRBV7-2, the J gene TRBJ2-4, with 9 nucleotides matching TRBD1. The V and J ends lost 6 bases and 8 bases, in that order; junction bases with no gene match: 8. This CDR3 has 14 amino acids. Per germline, CDR1 SGHTA and CDR2 FQGNSA. The DNA for the CDR3 is TGTGCCAGCAGTCCAGGGACAGGGCCCTACATTCAGTACTTC. Its protein is CASSPGTGPYIQYF.

The V and J genes are TRBV29-1 and TRBJ2-5; 9 bases align to TRBD1. This CDR3 is 12 amino acids long. Trimming cost V 6 bases and J 2 bases; bases outside gene matches: 1. CDR1 and CDR2 (germline): SQVTM, ANQGSEA. The CDR3 reads CSVGQGQETQYF. Written as DNA, the CDR3 is TGCAGCGTGGGACAGGGTCAAGAGACCCAGTACTTC.

The chain carries TRBV5-1 and TRBJ2-3; tentatively, D is TRBD1 (7 bases). The CDR3 length is 16 residues. The V and J ends lost 4 bases and 9 bases respectively, with 24 bases between them. The germline V gene encodes CDR1 SGHRS and CDR2 YFSETQ. CDR3 DNA sequence: TGCGCCAGCAGCCCCCGTGGAGGGGGCCTCAGTGGGACGCAGTATTTT. Protein product: CASSPRGGGLSGTQYF.

The chain is built from TRBV3-1 (or the pseudogene TRBV3-2) and TRBJ1-2, with D maybe TRBD1 (6 bases). CDR3 size: 14 residues. CDR1 and CDR2 from the germline V gene are LGHDT and YNNKEL (reference sequence). V was clipped by 5 bases and J by 4 bases, with 14 bases between them. The CDR3, as DNA: TGTGCCAGCAGCAGAAACAGGGATCCCTATGGCTACACCTTC. It yields the protein CASSRNRDPYGYTF.

The CDR3 sequence is CASSSRPNTDTQYF. The CDR3 DNA follows: TGTGCCAGCAGCTCTAGACCCAACACAGATACGCAGTATTTT. The chain employs TRBV5-4 and TRBJ2-3; D gene unclear. V gave up 3 bases and J gave up 2 bases, with 10 bases separating them. The CDR3 spans 14 residues. Germline assignment: CDR1 SGHNT and CDR2 YYREEE (reference sequence).

The gene calls are TRBV7-3 and TRBJ2-7; tentatively, D is TRBD2 (6 bases). V lost 0 bases, J lost 2 bases, and 11 bases lay in between. The germline CDR1 and CDR2 sequences are SGHTA and FQGTGA. CDR3 size: 15 residues. CDR3 sequence: CASSLTRGAAYEQYF. CDR3 DNA sequence: TGTGCCAGCAGCTTAACGCGGGGAGCGGCCTACGAGCAGTACTTC.

The gene calls are TRBV5-6 and TRBJ1-4, with D perhaps TRBD1 (6 bases). The ends were cut back, 4 bases at V and 0 bases at J, with 13 bases in the middle. This CDR3 has 16 residues. Per germline, CDR1 SGHDT and CDR2 YYEEEE. Written as DNA, the CDR3 is TGTGCCAGCAGCATCGCGGGGGCGACAACTAATGAAAAACTGTTTTTT. Its protein is CASSIAGATTNEKLFF.

This chain uses TRBV7-8 with TRBJ2-6; a possible D gene is TRBD1 (6 bases). Germline loops: CDR1 SGHVS, CDR2 FQNEAQ. CDR3 length equals 17 residues. The germline V and J ends were trimmed by 5 bases and 4 bases, with 18 bases remaining between them. The CDR3 region is CASSPRPTGPGANVLTF. The CDR3 DNA reads TGTGCCAGCAGCCCCCGCCCGACAGGACCCGGGGCCAACGTCCTGACTTTC.

This chain connects TRBV14 to TRBJ2-7, with D unclear. CDR3 length: 12 residues. Per germline, CDR1 SGHDN and CDR2 FVKESK. Trimming removed 9 bases at V and 3 bases at J, with 12 bases between. CDR3 nucleotide sequence: TGTGCCAGTTCACCGGTAAACTACGAGCAGTACTTC. Its translation: CASSPVNYEQYF. Together with reference TRBV14 and TRBJ2-7, the CDR3 gives the full variable domain: EAGVTQFPSHSVIEKGQTVTLRCDPISGHDNLYWYRRVMGKEIKFLLHFVKESKQDESGMPNNRFLAERTGGTYSTLKVQPAELEDSGVYFCASSPVNYEQYFGPGTRLTVT.